The entry below gives a single TCR beta chain sequence along with its context. The J segment lost 8 bases and the V segment lost 6 bases, leaving 6 bases of the junction unmatched. The CDR3 extends over 12 amino acids. CDR1 and CDR2 (germline): MNHEY, SMNVEV (reference sequence). This record belongs to a study of blood T cell repertoires in COVID-19. Study in general: In each case, the material was cDNA or gDNA derived from T cells, B-cell-depleted T cells, or PBMCs.

Followed longitudinally, the Seattle patients had been enrolled during active infection. As handled by the study authors: Estimated nucleated cell counts came from reference gene primer amplification. This table comes from immunoSEQ multiplex PCR, and its TCRdb copy is limited to in-frame clones, with some not included. That table supplies the V and J calls and clone size; D and trimming were determined from the DNA. Of about 310,000 clones in the sample, about nine tenths were seen once. The sample comprised peripheral blood. This TCR was recovered from a woman in her 30s with COVID-19, enrolled during active disease. The chain couples TRBV27 to TRBJ1-2; the match to TRBD1 covers 7 bases. In DNA, the CDR3 is TGTGCCAGCAGAATGAGGGGGCGCGGCTACACCTTC. It is translated as CASRMRGRGYTF.